This T cell receptor beta chain was sequenced in a study of T cell responses to AZD1222 COVID-19 vaccine. Study summary: Whether given at about 4 or about 12 weeks, second doses were pooled.

Concerning this clone itself: Its antigen remains unknown.

This CDR3 region has 13 residues. Trimming removed 3 bases from V and 5 bases from J, with 10 bases in between. Germline V gives CDR1 MNHEY, CDR2 SMNVEV (reference sequence). Study results and limitations: A reported finding is that nearly half of spike-specific TCRs target unmutated variant regions. Spike-specific TCRs gained breadth and depth after people received two AZD1222 doses. Among vaccine-associated CD4 TCRs, coverage spanned spike, with dominance at 160-218 and 743-854.

TCRdb's copy holds only in-frame clones and misses some; the assay was immunoSEQ multiplex PCR. The profile covers tens of thousands of clones, with approximately 91% appearing a single time and roughly 20% taken by the ten largest. The sample in question was peripheral blood, obtained on day 0 of AZD1222 vaccination. The V call is TRBV27, the J call TRBJ1-2; D unresolved. The TCR comes from an adult in good health. The CDR3 spells CASSFSPGYGYTF. The CDR3 DNA reads TGTGCCAGCAGTTTTAGCCCCGGGTATGGCTACACCTTC.